This record covers a single T cell receptor beta chain. Germline CDR1 and CDR2: SNHLY and FYNNEI. The V gene end was trimmed by 4 bases and the J gene end by 7 bases; junction bases not matched to a gene: 6. There are 13 residues in the CDR3. Some clones are missing from TCRdb's copy, which holds only in-frame ones; the method was immunoSEQ multiplex PCR. The sample lists tens of thousands of clones; approximately 80% were seen once. The data belong to a study of OX40 agonist ivuxolimab in advanced cancers. This specimen consisted of CD4+ or CD8+ T cells sorted from blood, obtained in a trial of the OX40 agonist ivuxolimab. The source is an adult with an advanced solid tumor such as melanoma, head and neck, liver or kidney cancer. This chain joins TRBV2 and TRBJ1-2; TRBD1 aligns across 7 bases. The CDR3 DNA reads TGTGCCAGCAGTGGAACAGGGGAGAGTGGCTACACCTTC. This codes for CASSGTGESGYTF.